This TCR beta chain emerged from a study of identical twins. Template switching, a step in the protocol, added a universal primer site, and cDNA carried unique molecular identifiers. TCRdb re-analysed the 5' RACE reads in MiXCR, keeping a single row per CDR3 protein. The top ten hold approximately 7.6% of the sample, which has hundreds of thousands of distinct CDR3 sequences, 10% to 15% seen once. This CDR3 has 16 amino acids. V lost 5 bases to trimming and J lost 5 bases, with 19 bases between them. Looked up from germline, CDR1 is SGHVS and CDR2 is FNYEAQ. Turning to this clonotype: What it binds is not known.

The study, taken as a whole, reports: Model-predicted out-of-frame TCR alpha sharing fell below observed values in monozygotic twins. Fewer insertions characterized abundant cord blood beta clonotypes, whereas memory repertoires showed none.

The data also belong to a second study, concerning yellow fever vaccine responses in identical twins.

Input material: CD8+ T cells sorted from blood. The rearrangement uses TRBV7-6 and TRBJ2-1, with a weak D call TRBD2 (6 bases). The TCR originated in a woman aged 18-35 years in good health. This chain's CDR3 is CASSPVWGVRDNEQFF. The CDR3 nucleotides are TGTGCCAGCAGCCCCGTTTGGGGGGTCCGAGACAATGAGCAGTTCTTC.